Listed here are 13 T cell receptor beta chains from one sample, sequenced in a study of shared clonotypes between healthy human individuals. The assay was immunoSEQ multiplex PCR, and TCRdb's table has in-frame clones only and misses some. The table has millions of clones, approximately 95% seen once. Material: naive CD4+ T cells sorted from blood. Subset: CD45RA+ positively selected. The receptors were gathered from a man younger than 35 in good health.

This chain uses TRBV29-1 with TRBJ2-7; D may match TRBD1 or TRBD2 (6 bases each). CDR3 size: 12 residues. The germline CDR1 and CDR2 sequences are SQVTM and ANQGSEA. V was pared by 6 bases and J by 4 bases, with 13 bases between. The CDR3 coding sequence is TGCAGCGTGGGGGGCCTTGGATACGAGCAGTACTTC. This gives the protein CSVGGLGYEQYF.

The rearrangement links TRBV12-5 to TRBJ1-4; D unresolved. V lost 6 bases, J lost 0 bases, and 11 bases lay in between. The V gene's germline CDR1 is LGHNT and CDR2 FRNRAP. The length of the CDR3 is 15 residues. CDR3 coding DNA: TGTGCTAGTGGCTTGATAGAAGCAACTAATGAAAAACTGTTTTTT. Translation: CASGLIEATNEKLFF.

On this clone itself: Other DNA sequences of this sample code for an identical CDR3. The chain recombines TRBV7-9 with TRBJ1-1; TRBD1 aligns across 7 bases. V lost 0 bases to trimming and J lost 3 bases; unmatched junction nucleotides: 4. CDR1 is SEHNR and CDR2 is FQNEAQ in the germline V gene (reference sequence). This CDR3 spans 15 amino acids. CDR3 in amino acids: CASSLATGVDTEAFF. The CDR3 bases are TGTGCCAGCAGCTTAGCTACAGGGGTAGACACTGAAGCTTTCTTT. Full variable domain (outside the CDR3, taken from reference TRBV7-9 and TRBJ1-1): DTGVSQNPRHKITKRGQNVTFRCDPISEHNRLYWYRQTLGQGPEFLTYFQNEAQLEKSRLLSDRFSAERPKGSFSTLEIQRTEQGDSAMYLCASSLATGVDTEAFFGQGTRLTVV.

This chain links TRBV19 with TRBJ1-1; D not resolved. Looked up from germline, CDR1 is LNHDA and CDR2 is SQIVND (reference sequence). The CDR3 is 15 amino acids. V gave up 1 base and J gave up 1 base, with 10 bases separating them. CDR3 bases: TGTGCCAGTAGTATAGGTTACAATGGGAACACTGAAGCTTTCTTT. Residues: CASSIGYNGNTEAFF.

The chain uses TRBV19 and TRBJ1-5; no clear D gene. The CDR3 sequence is 16 residues long. Looked up from germline, CDR1 is LNHDA and CDR2 is SQIVND (reference sequence). Trimming cost V 8 bases and J 1 base, with 18 bases left between them. CDR3 sequence: CASATPPGQSNQPQHF. The CDR3 DNA follows: TGTGCCAGTGCAACCCCGCCCGGCCAGAGCAATCAGCCCCAGCATTTT.

This clone occurred once. The chain has TRBV28 and TRBJ2-7; D gene unclear. Trimming took 4 bases from V and 2 from J, leaving 12 bases between them. Germline-derived CDR1 and CDR2 are MDHEN and SYDVKM. CDR3 size: 14 residues. CDR3 coding DNA: TGTGCCAGCAGTTCGGGCGTGCCTCCCTACGAGCAGTACTTC. Translation: CASSSGVPPYEQYF.

This clone was seen a single time. The chain has TRBV27 and TRBJ2-2; D is unclear. This CDR3 is built from 11 residues. CDR1 MNHEY and CDR2 SMNVEV come from the germline V gene (reference sequence). The V and J ends lost 4 bases and 6 bases respectively, with 3 bases between them. The CDR3 DNA follows: TGTGCCAGCAGTTCATCCGGGGAGCTGTTTTTT. Its translation is CASSSSGELFF.

Of note for this clone: This sample includes further DNA sequences coding for the same CDR3. This chain connects TRBV19 to TRBJ1-3; D uncertain. Trimming took off 7 bases at V and 3 bases at J, with 4 bases between the two ends. CDR3 size: 11 residues. Germline CDR1 reads LNHDA; CDR2 reads SQIVND (reference sequence). CDR3 sequence: CASNNGNTIYF. In DNA form, the CDR3 reads TGTGCCAGTAATAATGGAAACACCATATATTTT.

The chain employs TRBV5-1 and TRBJ2-7, with 7 positions matching TRBD2. Trimming removed 4 bases from V and 7 bases from J; junction bases left unmatched: 11. Per the germline V gene, CDR1 is SGHRS and CDR2 is YFSETQ. The CDR3 is made up of 14 amino acids. The CDR3 sequence: CASSLGTTREEQYF. The DNA of the CDR3 is TGCGCCAGCAGCCTCGGGACTACTCGTGAGGAGCAGTACTTC.

This clone has just one count. The chain joins TRBV28 to TRBJ2-7, with D perhaps assigned TRBD1 or TRBD2 (5 bases each). Trimming took 6 bases from V and 3 from J, leaving 12 bases between them. The CDR3 covers 13 residues. The germline CDR1 and CDR2 sequences are MDHEN and SYDVKM. This chain's CDR3 is CASRVGVYYEQYF. DNA of the CDR3: TGTGCCAGCAGGGTGGGGGTGTACTACGAGCAGTACTTC.

The rearrangement uses TRBV5-4 and TRBJ2-1, with TRBD1 matching 9 bases. The CDR3 totals 15 residues. The trim removed 5 bases at V and 1 base at J, leaving 4 bases unmatched. Germline V lookup: CDR1 SGHNT, CDR2 YYREEE (reference sequence). The CDR3 nucleotides are TGTGCCAGCAGTTCCGACAGGGGGTCCTACAATGAGCAGTTCTTC. This sequence encodes CASSSDRGSYNEQFF.

V usage is TRBV5-4 and J usage is TRBJ1-2, with TRBD1 identical over 7 bases. This CDR3 is 17 amino acids long. The ends lost 3 bases at V and 3 bases at J; junction bases unmatched: 14. Per the germline V gene, CDR1 is SGHNT and CDR2 is YYREEE (reference sequence). The CDR3 DNA sequence: TGTGCCAGCAGCTCATCCTTACGACAGGGCGGGCACTATGGCTACACCTTC. Its translation: CASSSSLRQGGHYGYTF.

The rearrangement joins TRBV2 to TRBJ2-7; the D is unclear. The ends were cut back, 6 bases at V and 9 bases at J, with 15 bases in the middle. The CDR3 is made up of 12 amino acids. Per germline, CDR1 SNHLY and CDR2 FYNNEI. The CDR3 protein is CASRLTETRQYF. CDR3 bases: TGTGCCAGCAGATTGACCGAAACGAGGCAGTACTTC.